This TCR beta chain emerged from a study of cytomegalovirus exposure and HLA in healthy donors. Overall study findings and caveats: High specificity and sensitivity for cytomegalovirus status were reported for the classifier. It is likely that the observed cluster of highly shared sequence variants was a sequencing artifact. A list of about 180 TCR beta chains associated with cytomegalovirus was given.

The donors were healthy bone marrow donors. As regards this clone: Its antigen is not identified.

The germline gives CDR1 SNHLY, CDR2 FYNNEI. V lost 6 bases to trimming and J lost 0 bases, with 8 bases between them. The CDR3 has 13 amino acids. A multiplex PCR was run with 60 Vbeta primers and 13 Jbeta primers. Data came from immunoSEQ multiplex PCR; TCRdb stores just in-frame clones and leaves some out. In the table there are roughly 190,000 clones, about 77% of which are singletons. The V and J genes are TRBV2 and TRBJ1-1, with D unresolved. This clonotype was obtained from a female donor in good health and CMV-seronegative. The sequenced material came from PBMCs. The CDR3 nucleotides read TGTGCCAGCAGGCCGCGCATGAACACTGAAGCTTTCTTT. It yields the protein CASRPRMNTEAFF.